The 25 T cell receptor beta chains below were found in one sample sequenced in a study of blood T cell repertoires in COVID-19. TCRdb's copy holds only in-frame clones and misses some; the assay was immunoSEQ multiplex PCR. The sample holds about 190,000 clones, approximately 90% seen once. Sequencing was performed on peripheral blood. The receptors come from a woman between 35 and 50 years old who had recovered from COVID-19.

The chain combines TRBV14 with TRBJ2-1, with 7 bases lining up with TRBD2. The trim removed 0 bases at V and 4 bases at J, leaving 9 bases unmatched. The CDR3 has 17 residues. CDR1 is SGHDN, CDR2 FVKESK, per germline. The DNA of the CDR3 is TGTGCCAGCAGCCAAGAAGGGCTAGCGGAGCGGTACAATGAGCAGTTCTTC. This translates into CASSQEGLAERYNEQFF.

This chain uses TRBV30 with TRBJ2-6, with D possibly matching TRBD1 (6 bases). V was shortened by 3 bases and J by 2 bases, with 26 bases between the two germline ends. Germline lookup yields CDR1 GTSNPN and CDR2 SVGIG (reference sequence). The CDR3 length is 20 residues. The DNA for the CDR3 is TGTGCCTGGAGAGCTGCTCTTCGGCAGGGGCGAATCACTGGGGCCAACGTCCTGACTTTC. It translates to CAWRAALRQGRITGANVLTF.

V usage is TRBV6-6 and J usage is TRBJ1-2; TRBD1 agrees at 8 bases. The V gene's germline CDR1 is MNHNY and CDR2 SVGAGI (reference sequence). V lost 6 bases to trimming and J lost 6 bases; unmatched junction nucleotides: 12. The CDR3 covers 15 residues. CDR3 bases: TGTGCCAGCAGGCAAATACAGGGGGTTGTGGATGGCTACACCTTC. It yields the protein CASRQIQGVVDGYTF.

J is TRBJ1-1 and V is TRBV14; D unclear. V was cut by 3 bases and J by 4 bases, with 15 bases left in between. Germline CDR1 is SGHDN and CDR2 is FVKESK. The length of the CDR3 is 15 residues. The CDR3, as DNA: TGTGCCAGCAGCCACGTCGGGCAGGAGGGCACTGAAGCTTTCTTT. This translates into CASSHVGQEGTEAFF.

The gene calls are TRBV5-6 and TRBJ1-5, with D perhaps matching TRBD1 (6 bases). CDR3 size: 15 residues. With 4 bases removed from V and 0 bases from J, the gap between germline ends came to 11 bases. Germline-derived CDR1 and CDR2 are SGHDT and YYEEEE. This CDR3 reads CASSPWGLSNQPQHF. CDR3 DNA: TGTGCCAGCAGCCCCTGGGGGCTTAGCAATCAGCCCCAGCATTTT. The whole variable domain, remainder taken from reference TRBV5-6 and TRBJ1-5, is DAGVTQSPTHLIKTRGQQVTLRCSPKSGHDTVSWYQQALGQGPQFIFQYYEEEERQRGNFPDRFSGHQFPNYSSELNVNALLLGDSALYLCASSPWGLSNQPQHFGDGTRLSIL.

This chain uses TRBV7-3 with TRBJ2-3; TRBD2 agrees at 7 bases. The V and J ends lost 4 bases and 3 bases, in that order; junction bases with no gene match: 4. CDR1 SGHTA and CDR2 FQGTGA come from the germline V gene. The CDR3 covers 14 residues. Written as DNA, the CDR3 is TGTGCCAGCAGCTCCCTAGCGGATACAGATACGCAGTATTTT. It translates to CASSSLADTDTQYF.

The chain employs TRBV30 and TRBJ1-3; D remains ambiguous. CDR3 length: 15 amino acids. The V gene lost 4 bases and the J gene lost 0 bases, with 13 bases spanning the gap. Germline V gene data show CDR1 as GTSNPN and CDR2 as SVGIG (reference sequence). Written as DNA, the CDR3 is TGTGCCTGGACGGGGATCTACTCCTCTGGAAACACCATATATTTT. Its translation is CAWTGIYSSGNTIYF. Complete variable domain (other parts from reference TRBV30 and TRBJ1-3): SQTIHQWPATLVQPVGSPLSLECTVEGTSNPNLYWYRQAAGRGLQLLFYSVGIGQISSEVPQNLSASRPQDRQFILSSKKLLLSDSGFYLCAWTGIYSSGNTIYFGEGSWLTVV.

The rearrangement links TRBV12-3 or TRBV12-4 to TRBJ2-1; 7 nucleotides agree with TRBD2. The CDR3 covers 12 residues. J lost 15 bases, V lost 0 bases, and 5 bases had no gene match. CDR3 in amino acids: CASSLALGGWFF. CDR3 DNA: TGTGCCAGCAGTTTAGCGCTGGGAGGGTGGTTCTTC.

The chain links TRBV18 to TRBJ1-1; D call uncertain. Between the trimmed V and J ends, which lost 10 bases and 2 bases, there was a span of 14 bases. Germline CDR1 reads KGHSH; CDR2 reads LQKENI. The CDR3 runs to 13 residues. The CDR3 DNA follows: TGTGCCACCCACCCCCCGGGTAACACTGAAGCTTTCTTT. It codes for CATHPPGNTEAFF.

The J gene is TRBJ1-3, the V gene TRBV11-2; D is undetermined. Trimming left V 0 bases short and J 0 bases short, with 9 bases between. The CDR3 contains 16 residues. CDR1 and CDR2 from the germline V gene are SGHAT and FQNNGV. Written as DNA, the CDR3 is TGTGCCAGCAGCTTAGAGCGAGTAGCCTCTGGAAACACCATATATTTT. Its translation: CASSLERVASGNTIYF.

V is TRBV28 and J is TRBJ1-4, with D possibly being TRBD1 (6 bases). The CDR3 runs to 16 residues. CDR1 is MDHEN, CDR2 SYDVKM, per germline. Trimming took 6 bases from V and 0 from J, leaving 14 bases between them. CDR3: CASSPQDRPTNEKLFF. CDR3 DNA: TGTGCCAGCAGCCCTCAAGACAGGCCAACTAATGAAAAACTGTTTTTT.

This chain connects TRBV19 to TRBJ1-1, with TRBD1 matching over 7 bases. The V gene end was trimmed by 5 bases and the J gene end by 6 bases; junction bases not matched to a gene: 9. The CDR3 consists of 14 residues. CDR1 and CDR2 from the germline V gene are LNHDA and SQIVND (reference sequence). CDR3 in amino acids: CASSPPAGGAEAFF. CDR3 nucleotides: TGTGCCAGTAGTCCCCCGGCAGGGGGAGCTGAAGCTTTCTTT. Drawing the rest from reference TRBV19 and TRBJ1-1, the complete variable domain is DGGITQSPKYLFRKEGQNVTLSCEQNLNHDAMYWYRQDPGQGLRLIYYSQIVNDFQKGDIAEGYSVSREKKESFPLTVTSAQKNPTAFYLCASSPPAGGAEAFFGQGTRLTVV.

The chain employs TRBV6-5 and TRBJ1-4; no reliable D call. This CDR3 comprises 14 residues. CDR1 and CDR2 from the germline V gene are MNHEY and SVGAGI. V lost 8 bases and J lost 0, with 10 bases in between. DNA of the CDR3: TGTGCCAGCCGGCACAGTGCAACTAATGAAAAACTGTTTTTT. Protein: CASRHSATNEKLFF.

The gene calls are TRBV9 and TRBJ2-7; 11 nucleotides match TRBD2. The CDR3 is 15 amino acids. With 0 bases clipped from V and 3 bases from J, the junction kept 2 bases outside the gene matches. Germline V CDR1 and CDR2: SGDLS, YYNGEE. DNA for the CDR3: TGTGCCAGCAGCGTAGCAGGGACTAGCGGCTACGAGCAGTACTTC. Translation gives CASSVAGTSGYEQYF.

The chain couples TRBV6-1 to TRBJ1-6, with 8 positions matching TRBD1. The V gene end was trimmed by 2 bases and the J gene end by 6 bases; junction bases not matched to a gene: 12. In germline, CDR1 is MNHNS, CDR2 SASEGT. The CDR3 runs 18 residues. Here the CDR3 DNA reads TGTGCCAGCAGTGAATATCCCCCCGCACAGGGGGGTAATTCACCCCTCCACTTT. It translates to CASSEYPPAQGGNSPLHF.

This clone showed up just a few times. The V call is TRBV28, the J call TRBJ1-1, with D maybe TRBD1 (5 bases). The V end lost 11 bases, the J end lost 3 bases, and 13 bases lay between the germline ends. The germline V gene encodes CDR1 MDHEN and CDR2 SYDVKM. CDR3 length equals 12 residues. The CDR3 bases are TGTGCCCACAATACGGGGGACACTGAAGCTTTCTTT. Translation: CAHNTGDTEAFF.

The J gene is TRBJ2-1, the V gene TRBV3-1 (or the pseudogene TRBV3-2); maybe TRBD2 (5 bases). V lost 0 bases and J lost 7, with 7 bases in between. The germline V gene encodes CDR1 LGHDT and CDR2 YNNKEL (reference sequence). This CDR3 spans 13 amino acids. This CDR3 reads CASSQDWRNEQFF. CDR3 in DNA: TGTGCCAGCAGCCAAGATTGGAGGAATGAGCAGTTCTTC.

The rearrangement links TRBV10-3 to TRBJ2-3, with no clear D. Germline CDR1 is ENHRY and CDR2 is SYGVKD. The CDR3 loop spans 12 amino acids. V gave up 10 bases and J gave up 5 bases, with 13 bases separating them. CDR3 amino acids: CATTDNEDTQYF. In DNA form, the CDR3 reads TGTGCCACAACCGACAATGAAGATACGCAGTATTTT.

V usage is TRBV6-5 and J usage is TRBJ2-7, with 12 nucleotides matching TRBD2. This CDR3 is 14 amino acids long. CDR1 MNHEY and CDR2 SVGAGI come from the germline V gene. The ends lost 7 bases at V and 7 bases at J; junction bases unmatched: 8. The CDR3 nucleotides are TGTGCCAGCACCCCGGGGACTAGCGGGCTTGAGCAGTACTTC. It codes for CASTPGTSGLEQYF.

V usage is TRBV28 and J usage is TRBJ1-2; possible D gene TRBD1, 5 bases. The germline V gene encodes CDR1 MDHEN and CDR2 SYDVKM. Trimming removed 3 bases from V and 2 bases from J, with 10 bases in between. CDR3 length equals 14 residues. The CDR3 DNA reads as TGTGCCAGCAGTTTTGGAGCAGGGAACTATGGCTACACCTTC. Translated, it gives CASSFGAGNYGYTF.

V usage is TRBV6-4 and J usage is TRBJ2-1, with 7 positions matching TRBD2. V gave up 2 bases and J gave up 15 bases; unmatched junction bases: 7. CDR1 MRHNA and CDR2 SNTAGT come from the germline V gene. The CDR3 is made up of 12 amino acids. DNA of the CDR3: TGTGCCAGCAGTGACCCGGGCGGGAGCGGGTTCTTC. It yields the protein CASSDPGGSGFF.

The J gene is TRBJ2-7, the V gene TRBV24-1; 7 nucleotides match TRBD1. Germline V gene sequence: CDR1 KGHDR, CDR2 SFDVKD. This CDR3 is built from 16 residues. V was clipped by 2 bases and J by 0 bases; unmatched bases: 6. Written as DNA, the CDR3 is TGTGCCACCAGTGATTCCCCGGACAGGAGCTCCTACGAGCAGTACTTC. It encodes CATSDSPDRSSYEQYF.

The V and J genes are TRBV19 and TRBJ2-2; 9 bases fit TRBD1. The CDR3 extends over 15 amino acids. Looked up from germline, CDR1 is LNHDA and CDR2 is SQIVND (reference sequence). The junction had 9 bases not matched to a gene; V was cut back by 9 bases and J by 4 bases. The CDR3 DNA is TGTGCCAGCGGGGACAGGGTATATAGCACCGGGGAGCTGTTTTTT. This translates into CASGDRVYSTGELFF.

The genes are TRBV30 and TRBJ1-1; 9 nucleotides line up with TRBD1. Trimming took 5 bases from V and 5 from J; bases not matched to a gene: 15. Germline assignment: CDR1 GTSNPN and CDR2 SVGIG (reference sequence). The CDR3 spans 16 residues. For the CDR3, the DNA is TGTGCCTGGTTCGAATCCGGGACAGGGAGGTTTACTGAAGCTTTCTTT. It encodes CAWFESGTGRFTEAFF.

This clone showed up just a few times. The CDR3 sequence is CASGLEVTGNTIYF. For the CDR3, the DNA is TGTGCTAGTGGTTTAGAGGTTACTGGAAACACCATATATTTT. The V and J genes are TRBV12-5 and TRBJ1-3; D is unclear. This CDR3 is built from 14 residues. From germline, CDR1 is LGHNT and CDR2 FRNRAP. The ends were cut back, 3 bases at V and 2 bases at J, with 8 bases in the middle.